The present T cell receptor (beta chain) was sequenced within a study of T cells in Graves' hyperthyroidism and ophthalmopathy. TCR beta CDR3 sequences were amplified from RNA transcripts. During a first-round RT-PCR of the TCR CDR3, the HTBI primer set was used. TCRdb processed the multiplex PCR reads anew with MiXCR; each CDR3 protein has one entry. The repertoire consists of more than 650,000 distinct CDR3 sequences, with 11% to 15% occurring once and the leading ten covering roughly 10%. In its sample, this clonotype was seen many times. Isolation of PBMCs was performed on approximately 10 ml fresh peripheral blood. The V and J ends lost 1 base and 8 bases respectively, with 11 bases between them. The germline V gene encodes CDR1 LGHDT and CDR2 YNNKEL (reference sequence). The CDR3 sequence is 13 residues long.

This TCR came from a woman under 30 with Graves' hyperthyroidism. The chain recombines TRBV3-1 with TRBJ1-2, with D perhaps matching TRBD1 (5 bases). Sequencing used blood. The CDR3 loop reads CASSQVQAAGYTF. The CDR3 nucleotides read TGTGCCAGCAGCCAAGTACAGGCGGCGGGCTACACCTTC.